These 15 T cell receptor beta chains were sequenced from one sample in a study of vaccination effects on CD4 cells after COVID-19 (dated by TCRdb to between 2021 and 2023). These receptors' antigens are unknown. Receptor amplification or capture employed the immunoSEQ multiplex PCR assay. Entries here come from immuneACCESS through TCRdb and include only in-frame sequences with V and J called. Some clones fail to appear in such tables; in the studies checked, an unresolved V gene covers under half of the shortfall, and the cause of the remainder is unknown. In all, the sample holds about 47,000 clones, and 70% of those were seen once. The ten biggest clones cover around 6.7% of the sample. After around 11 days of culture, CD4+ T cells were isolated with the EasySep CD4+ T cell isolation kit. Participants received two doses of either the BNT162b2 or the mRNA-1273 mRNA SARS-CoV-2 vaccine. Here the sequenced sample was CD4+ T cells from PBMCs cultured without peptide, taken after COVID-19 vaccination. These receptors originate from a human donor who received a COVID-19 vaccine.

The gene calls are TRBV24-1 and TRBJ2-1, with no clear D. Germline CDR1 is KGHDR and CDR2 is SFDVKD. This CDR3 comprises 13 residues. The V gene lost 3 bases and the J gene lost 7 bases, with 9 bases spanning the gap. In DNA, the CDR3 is TGTGCCACCAGTGATATAAATAAGAATGAGCAGTTCTTC. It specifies CATSDINKNEQFF.

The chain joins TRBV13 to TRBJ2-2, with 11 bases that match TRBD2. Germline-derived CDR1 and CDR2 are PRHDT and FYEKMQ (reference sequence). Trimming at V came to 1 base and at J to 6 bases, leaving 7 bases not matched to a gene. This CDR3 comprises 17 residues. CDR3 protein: CASSLAVAGGSAGELFF. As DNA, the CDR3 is TGTGCCAGCAGCTTAGCGGTAGCGGGAGGGTCGGCCGGGGAGCTGTTTTTT. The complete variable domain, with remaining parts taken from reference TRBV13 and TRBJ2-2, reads AAGVIQSPRHLIKEKRETATLKCYPIPRHDTVYWYQQGPGQDPQFLISFYEKMQSDKGSIPDRFSAQQFSDYHSELNMSSLELGDSALYFCASSLAVAGGSAGELFFGEGSRLTVL.

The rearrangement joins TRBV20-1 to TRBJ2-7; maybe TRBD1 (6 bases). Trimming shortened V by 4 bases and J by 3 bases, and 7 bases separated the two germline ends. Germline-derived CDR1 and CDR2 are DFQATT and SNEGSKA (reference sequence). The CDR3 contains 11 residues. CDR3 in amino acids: CSAMDSYEQYF. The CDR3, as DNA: TGCAGTGCTATGGACAGCTACGAGCAGTACTTC.

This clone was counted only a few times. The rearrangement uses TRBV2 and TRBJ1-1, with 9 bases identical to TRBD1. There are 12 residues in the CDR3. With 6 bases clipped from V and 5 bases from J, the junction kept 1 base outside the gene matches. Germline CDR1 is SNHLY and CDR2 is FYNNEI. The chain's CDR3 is CASRGTGTEAFF. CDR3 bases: TGTGCCAGCAGAGGGACAGGGACTGAAGCTTTCTTT. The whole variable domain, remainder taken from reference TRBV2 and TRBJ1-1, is EPEVTQTPSHQVTQMGQEVILRCVPISNHLYFYWYRQILGQKVEFLVSFYNNEISEKSEIFDDQFSVERPDGSNFTLKIRSTKLEDSAMYFCASRGTGTEAFFGQGTRLTVV.

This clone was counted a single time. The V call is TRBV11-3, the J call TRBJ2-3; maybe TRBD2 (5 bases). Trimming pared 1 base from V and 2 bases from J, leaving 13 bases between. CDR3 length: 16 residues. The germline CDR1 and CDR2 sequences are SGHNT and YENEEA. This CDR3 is CASSLGLNLHTDTQYF. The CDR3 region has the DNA TGTGCCAGCAGCTTAGGACTAAATCTCCACACAGATACGCAGTATTTT.

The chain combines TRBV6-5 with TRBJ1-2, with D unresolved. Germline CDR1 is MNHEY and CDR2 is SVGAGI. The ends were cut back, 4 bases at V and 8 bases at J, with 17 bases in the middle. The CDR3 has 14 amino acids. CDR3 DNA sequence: TGTGCCAGCAGTTCCTTCGACCGAAGTAGCGGCTACACCTTC. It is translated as CASSSFDRSSGYTF.

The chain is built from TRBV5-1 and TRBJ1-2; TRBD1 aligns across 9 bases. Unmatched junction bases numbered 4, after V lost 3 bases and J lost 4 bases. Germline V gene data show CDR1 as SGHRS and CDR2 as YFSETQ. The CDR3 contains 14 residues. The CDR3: CASSYSDRGYGYTF. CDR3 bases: TGCGCCAGCAGCTATTCGGACAGGGGCTATGGCTACACCTTC. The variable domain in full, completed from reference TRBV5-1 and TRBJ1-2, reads KAGVTQTPRYLIKTRGQQVTLSCSPISGHRSVSWYQQTPGQGLQFLFEYFSETQRNKGNFPGRFSGRQFSNSRSEMNVSTLELGDSALYLCASSYSDRGYGYTFGSGTRLTVV.

The CDR3 here is CAWSPLGASGNTIYF. The CDR3 coding sequence is TGTGCCTGGAGCCCACTAGGTGCATCTGGAAACACCATATATTTT. The rearrangement uses TRBV30 and TRBJ1-3; no reliable D call. There are 15 residues in the CDR3. Trimming left V 3 bases short and J 1 base short, with 13 bases between. CDR1 and CDR2 from the germline V gene are GTSNPN and SVGIG (reference sequence).

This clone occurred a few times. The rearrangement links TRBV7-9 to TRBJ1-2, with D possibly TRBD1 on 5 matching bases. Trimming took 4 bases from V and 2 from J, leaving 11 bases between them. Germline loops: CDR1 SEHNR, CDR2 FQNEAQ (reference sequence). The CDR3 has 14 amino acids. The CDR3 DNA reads TGTGCCAGCAGCTCGGGACTGACCAACTATGGCTACACCTTC. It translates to CASSSGLTNYGYTF.

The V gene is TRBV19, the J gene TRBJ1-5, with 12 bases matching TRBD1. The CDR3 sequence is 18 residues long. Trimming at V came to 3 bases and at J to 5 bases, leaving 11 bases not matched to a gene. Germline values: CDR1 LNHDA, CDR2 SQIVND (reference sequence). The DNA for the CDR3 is TGTGCCAGTAGTATTAGGGGGGGGACAGGGGGCGGATATCAGCCCCAGCATTTT. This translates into CASSIRGGTGGGYQPQHF.

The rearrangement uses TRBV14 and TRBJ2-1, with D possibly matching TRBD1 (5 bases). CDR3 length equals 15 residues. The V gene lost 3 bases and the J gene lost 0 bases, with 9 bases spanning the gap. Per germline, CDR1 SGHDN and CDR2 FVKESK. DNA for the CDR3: TGTGCCAGCAGCCATACAGGTGGCTCCTACAATGAGCAGTTCTTC. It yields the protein CASSHTGGSYNEQFF.

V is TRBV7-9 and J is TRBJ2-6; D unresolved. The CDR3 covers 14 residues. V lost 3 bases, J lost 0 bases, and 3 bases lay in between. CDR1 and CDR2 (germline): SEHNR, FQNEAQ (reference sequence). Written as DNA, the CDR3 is TGTGCCAGCAGCTTCAGCTCTGGGGCCAACGTCCTGACTTTC. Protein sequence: CASSFSSGANVLTF. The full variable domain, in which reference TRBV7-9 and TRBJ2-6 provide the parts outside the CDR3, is DTGVSQNPRHKITKRGQNVTFRCDPISEHNRLYWYRQTLGQGPEFLTYFQNEAQLEKSRLLSDRFSAERPKGSFSTLEIQRTEQGDSAMYLCASSFSSGANVLTFGAGSRLTVL.

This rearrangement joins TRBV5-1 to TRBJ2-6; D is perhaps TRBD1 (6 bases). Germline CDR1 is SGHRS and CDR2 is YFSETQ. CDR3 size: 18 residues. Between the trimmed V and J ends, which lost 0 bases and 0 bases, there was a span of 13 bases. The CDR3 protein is CASSLGTVGFSGANVLTF. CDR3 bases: TGCGCCAGCAGCTTGGGGACAGTTGGCTTCTCTGGGGCCAACGTCCTGACTTTC.

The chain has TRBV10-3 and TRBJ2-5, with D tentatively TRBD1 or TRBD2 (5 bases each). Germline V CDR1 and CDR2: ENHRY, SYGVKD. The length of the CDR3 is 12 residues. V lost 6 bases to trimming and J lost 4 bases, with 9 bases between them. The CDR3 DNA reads TGTGCCATCAGGGGGGTGGCAGAGACCCAGTACTTC. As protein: CAIRGVAETQYF.

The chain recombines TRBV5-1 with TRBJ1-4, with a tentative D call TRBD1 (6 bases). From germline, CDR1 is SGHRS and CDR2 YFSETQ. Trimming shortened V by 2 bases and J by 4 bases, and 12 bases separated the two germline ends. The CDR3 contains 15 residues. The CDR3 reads CASSFGQGLNEKLFF. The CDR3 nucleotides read TGCGCCAGCAGCTTCGGGCAGGGGCTTAATGAAAAACTGTTTTTT.